This passage covers 27 T cell receptor beta chains from one sample sequenced in a study of T cell responses to AZD1222 COVID-19 vaccine (dated by TCRdb to the early 2020s). According to the study, the label for this sample's time point signals: baseline before first vaccination. Libraries were built with the immunoSEQ multiplex PCR assay. TCRdb obtained this table from immuneACCESS and retained in-frame rearrangements with V and J assigned. These tables miss some clones; where compared with another copy, unresolved V genes account for less than half of the shortfall, and the remainder is unexplained. Recorded for this sample are about 160,000 clones; 90% of them occurred a single time. The top ten hold 1.5% of the sample. The sample in question was peripheral blood, obtained on day 0 of AZD1222 vaccination. All receptors derive from an adult in good health.

The rearrangement uses TRBV27 and TRBJ1-1; no clear D. Trimming pared 6 bases from V and 4 bases from J, leaving 15 bases between. Germline V gene lookup returns CDR1 MNHEY and CDR2 SMNVEV (reference sequence). This CDR3 comprises 14 residues. CDR3 sequence: CASSDLLGITEAFF. The CDR3 DNA reads TGTGCCAGCAGCGACCTCCTCGGTATCACTGAAGCTTTCTTT.

V and J are TRBV6-5 and TRBJ2-1, with 9 nucleotides matching TRBD1. Trimming removed 6 bases from V and 2 bases from J; junction bases left unmatched: 5. The CDR3 spans 15 residues. From germline, CDR1 is MNHEY and CDR2 SVGAGI. DNA for the CDR3: TGTGCCAGCAGCCTGGACAGGGGCCCCTACAATGAGCAGTTCTTC. Amino acids: CASSLDRGPYNEQFF.

The gene calls are TRBV18 and TRBJ1-5; weak D call: TRBD1 (5 bases). In germline, CDR1 is KGHSH, CDR2 LQKENI. This CDR3 region has 15 residues. V lost 3 bases to trimming and J lost 7 bases, with 16 bases between them. CDR3 sequence (DNA): TGTGCCAGCTCACCCCCGGGAACAGGCGAACAGCCCCAGCATTTT. Translated: CASSPPGTGEQPQHF. The entire variable domain, with the rest obtained from reference TRBV18 and TRBJ1-5, is as follows: NAGVMQNPRHLVRRRGQEARLRCSPMKGHSHVYWYRQLPEEGLKFMVYLQKENIIDESGMPKERFSAEFPKEGPSILRIQQVVRGDSAAYFCASSPPGTGEQPQHFGDGTRLSIL.

For this clone: One end of the junction is discordant with germline, which a read error may explain. The rearrangement links TRBV6-4 to TRBJ1-5; TRBD1 aligns across 9 bases. CDR1 is MRHNA and CDR2 is SNTAGT in the germline V gene. The CDR3 spans 15 residues. The CDR3, as DNA: TGTCCCAGCTGCGAAACGACAGGGGGTGATCAGCCCCAGCATTTT. It is translated as CPSCETTGGDQPQHF.

V usage is TRBV5-1 and J usage is TRBJ1-2, with D perhaps matching TRBD1 (5 bases). Trimming took off 4 bases at V and 1 base at J, with 8 bases between the two ends. This CDR3 has 13 amino acids. Looked up from germline, CDR1 is SGHRS and CDR2 is YFSETQ. The CDR3 DNA reads as TGCGCCAGCAGCAGGGGACTTAACTATGGCTACACCTTC. Translation: CASSRGLNYGYTF.

This chain joins TRBV6-5 and TRBJ1-1, with D possibly matching TRBD1 (6 bases). The V end was cut by 6 bases, the J end by 11 bases, with 25 bases between. The CDR3 spans 15 residues. The germline gives CDR1 MNHEY, CDR2 SVGAGI. Written as DNA, the CDR3 is TGTGCCAGCAGCGAGGGGGGGGGCTCTTGGCATGATGCTTTCTTT. Its translation: CASSEGGGSWHDAFF.

The chain joins TRBV9 to TRBJ1-2; possibly TRBD1 for D (6 bases). The CDR3 has 15 residues. V was cut by 2 bases and J by 6 bases, with 17 bases left in between. Germline CDR1 is SGDLS and CDR2 is YYNGEE. In DNA form, the CDR3 reads TGTGCCAGCAGCGTTCTCCCTCGACAGGACGATGGCTACACCTTC. This gives the protein CASSVLPRQDDGYTF. The full variable domain, its missing parts supplied by reference TRBV9 and TRBJ1-2, is DSGVTQTPKHLITATGQRVTLRCSPRSGDLSVYWYQQSLDQGLQFLIQYYNGEERAKGNILERFSAQQFPDLHSELNLSSLELGDSALYFCASSVLPRQDDGYTFGSGTRLTVV.

The rearrangement links TRBV5-6 to TRBJ1-2, with 8 bases matching TRBD1. Trimming took 2 bases from V and 2 from J; bases not matched to a gene: 8. CDR3 length equals 16 residues. From germline, CDR1 is SGHDT and CDR2 YYEEEE. Here the CDR3 DNA reads TGTGCCAGCAGCTTCGGACAGGGAGGACTGAACTATGGCTACACCTTC. This sequence encodes CASSFGQGGLNYGYTF.

The V and J genes are TRBV14 and TRBJ2-7, with D hard to call. CDR3 size: 12 residues. The germline V gene has CDR1 SGHDN and CDR2 FVKESK. V was shortened by 4 bases and J by 3 bases, with 7 bases between the two germline ends. The CDR3 region has the DNA TGTGCCAGCAGCCGACTTTACTACGAGCAGTACTTC. Residues: CASSRLYYEQYF.

The V gene is TRBV6-5, the J gene TRBJ2-7; 9 positions agree with TRBD1. The CDR3 covers 14 residues. V shed 6 bases, J shed 3 bases, and the junction held 6 bases outside the gene matches. Germline V gives CDR1 MNHEY, CDR2 SVGAGI. The CDR3 DNA follows: TGTGCCAGCAGCCGGGACAGGGATCTCTACGAGCAGTACTTC. This sequence encodes CASSRDRDLYEQYF.

CDR3 nucleotides: TGTGCCTGGAGTGCCCAGTCCTATGGCTACACCTTC. Encoded protein: CAWSAQSYGYTF. The chain has TRBV30 and TRBJ1-2; no firm D call. The V and J ends lost 1 base and 4 bases respectively, with 7 bases between them. The CDR3 totals 12 residues. The germline CDR1 and CDR2 sequences are GTSNPN and SVGIG (reference sequence).

J is TRBJ1-3 and V is TRBV10-3, with D perhaps TRBD1 (6 bases). Trimming removed 4 bases from V and 3 bases from J, with 13 bases in between. The CDR3 consists of 15 residues. Germline assignment: CDR1 ENHRY and CDR2 SYGVKD. This chain's CDR3 is CAISGSGVYGNTIYF. DNA for the CDR3: TGTGCCATCAGTGGATCAGGGGTCTATGGAAACACCATATATTTT.

The chain carries TRBV5-8 and TRBJ1-1; TRBD1 aligns across 9 bases. J was trimmed by 5 bases and V by 3 bases; bases with no gene match: 11. This CDR3 has 16 amino acids. Germline V lookup: CDR1 SGHTS, CDR2 YDEGEE. CDR3 bases: TGTGCCAGCAGCTCCCGGGACAGGGTGAGGATTACTGAAGCTTTCTTT. Translating gives CASSSRDRVRITEAFF.

V is TRBV6-1 and J is TRBJ2-5; no firm D call. CDR3 length equals 14 residues. Germline CDR1 reads MNHNS; CDR2 reads SASEGT. Trimming cost V 1 base and J 5 bases, with 11 bases left between them. The DNA of the CDR3 is TGTGCCAGCAGTGAAGGACGTGTTGGGGAGACCCAGTACTTC. Its translation: CASSEGRVGETQYF.

This clone was observed a single time. V and J are TRBV14 and TRBJ2-5; 7 positions match TRBD2. V shed 1 base, J shed 5 bases, and the junction held 7 bases outside the gene matches. Germline V CDR1 and CDR2: SGHDN, FVKESK. The length of the CDR3 is 15 residues. CDR3 coding DNA: TGTGCCAGCAGCCAAGTCCGTTATAGCGGGGAGACCCAGTACTTC. Protein sequence: CASSQVRYSGETQYF.

The chain uses TRBV7-9 and TRBJ1-6; D remains unclear. V lost 3 bases and J 0 bases, leaving 9 bases between the germline ends. The CDR3 has 16 amino acids. Germline V gives CDR1 SEHNR, CDR2 FQNEAQ (reference sequence). CDR3 sequence (DNA): TGTGCCAGCAGCTTTTTATTTAGCTCCTATAATTCACCCCTCCACTTT. This translates into CASSFLFSSYNSPLHF.

The chain carries TRBV7-8 and TRBJ1-6, with D possibly TRBD1 on 6 matching bases. Trimming cost V 4 bases and J 4 bases, with 11 bases left between them. This CDR3 region has 15 residues. Germline V CDR1 and CDR2: SGHVS, FQNEAQ. For the CDR3, the DNA is TGTGCCAGCAGCTATCCCCAGGGGTATAATTCACCCCTCCACTTT. It yields the protein CASSYPQGYNSPLHF.

This clone was observed once. This chain joins TRBV5-1 and TRBJ2-1; D possibly corresponds to TRBD1 (5 bases). Looked up from germline, CDR1 is SGHRS and CDR2 is YFSETQ. The CDR3 consists of 11 residues. Trimming took 0 bases from V and 10 from J, leaving 5 bases between them. This CDR3 is CASSLDREQFF. The CDR3 bases are TGCGCCAGCAGCTTGGACAGGGAGCAGTTCTTC.

This sequence joins TRBV19 and TRBJ2-7; D is possibly TRBD2 (6 bases). Trimming shortened V by 7 bases and J by 0 bases, and 16 bases separated the two germline ends. The CDR3 is 15 amino acids. The germline V gene encodes CDR1 LNHDA and CDR2 SQIVND (reference sequence). The CDR3 nucleotides read TGTGCCAGTAACATGGGTCCGGGGGACTCCTACGAGCAGTACTTC. Amino acids: CASNMGPGDSYEQYF.

V is TRBV5-4 and J is TRBJ2-1; unclear D gene. This CDR3 spans 13 amino acids. V lost 1 base and J lost 8, with 10 bases in between. Germline CDR1 reads SGHNT; CDR2 reads YYREEE (reference sequence). The CDR3 DNA reads TGTGCCAGCAGCTTGAAGGGTTGGGATGAGCAGTTCTTC. It specifies CASSLKGWDEQFF.

CDR3 protein: CASSYVGGGEQFF. The CDR3 region has the DNA TGTGCCAGCAGTTACGTAGGGGGCGGTGAGCAGTTCTTC. The V gene is TRBV6-5, the J gene TRBJ2-1, with 7 bases aligning to TRBD1. The CDR3 totals 13 residues. Germline V CDR1 and CDR2: MNHEY, SVGAGI. Germline trimming cut 2 bases from V and 9 bases from J; bases unmatched to any gene: 4.

The chain recombines TRBV3-1 (or the pseudogene TRBV3-2) with TRBJ1-1; 7 bases agree with TRBD1. V gave up 4 bases and J gave up 8 bases; unmatched junction bases: 13. Per germline, CDR1 LGHDT and CDR2 YNNKEL (reference sequence). The CDR3 totals 15 residues. CDR3 region: CASSRDLQGRGEAFF. The CDR3 bases are TGTGCCAGCAGCCGGGACCTACAGGGGAGAGGAGAAGCTTTCTTT.

The genes are TRBV5-1 and TRBJ2-7; possibly TRBD1 for D (6 bases). Looked up from germline, CDR1 is SGHRS and CDR2 is YFSETQ. Deletions cut 4 bases from V and 3 bases from J, with 14 bases between. CDR3 length: 14 residues. This CDR3 is CASSRTEFIYEQYF. Here the CDR3 DNA reads TGCGCCAGCAGCCGGACAGAGTTTATCTACGAGCAGTACTTC.

This clone was recorded once. V gene TRBV2 combines with J gene TRBJ2-7; D is ambiguous. The germline CDR1 and CDR2 sequences are SNHLY and FYNNEI. V lost 5 bases and J 0 bases, leaving 5 bases between the germline ends. The CDR3 length is 12 residues. CDR3 sequence: CASSLSSYEQYF. CDR3 sequence (DNA): TGTGCCAGCAGTCTAAGCTCCTACGAGCAGTACTTC.

This rearrangement joins TRBV3-1 (or the pseudogene TRBV3-2) to TRBJ2-1, with unresolved D. Germline V gene lookup returns CDR1 LGHDT and CDR2 YNNKEL (reference sequence). The ends were cut back, 4 bases at V and 4 bases at J, with 14 bases in the middle. The CDR3 runs to 15 residues. The CDR3 nucleotides are TGTGCCAGCAGCCCGGTGCAAAGGGCTTACAATGAGCAGTTCTTC. Protein sequence: CASSPVQRAYNEQFF.

This clone was seen at least ten times. The V and J genes are TRBV30 and TRBJ1-3; 9 nucleotides line up with TRBD1. Germline V CDR1 and CDR2: GTSNPN, SVGIG (reference sequence). This CDR3 spans 16 amino acids. V gave up 2 bases and J gave up 8 bases; unmatched junction bases: 13. The CDR3, as DNA: TGTGCCTGGAGTACAACCCCGGGACAGGGTTCCGACACCATATATTTT. Residues: CAWSTTPGQGSDTIYF.

The rearrangement joins TRBV5-8 to TRBJ1-5; 8 positions match TRBD1. The CDR3 is 15 amino acids. Looked up from germline, CDR1 is SGHTS and CDR2 is YDEGEE. J lost 5 bases, V lost 4 bases, and 8 bases had no gene match. Here the CDR3 DNA reads TGTGCCAGCAGCCGTTGGGACAGGCTCGATCAGCCCCAGCATTTT. Translation gives CASSRWDRLDQPQHF.